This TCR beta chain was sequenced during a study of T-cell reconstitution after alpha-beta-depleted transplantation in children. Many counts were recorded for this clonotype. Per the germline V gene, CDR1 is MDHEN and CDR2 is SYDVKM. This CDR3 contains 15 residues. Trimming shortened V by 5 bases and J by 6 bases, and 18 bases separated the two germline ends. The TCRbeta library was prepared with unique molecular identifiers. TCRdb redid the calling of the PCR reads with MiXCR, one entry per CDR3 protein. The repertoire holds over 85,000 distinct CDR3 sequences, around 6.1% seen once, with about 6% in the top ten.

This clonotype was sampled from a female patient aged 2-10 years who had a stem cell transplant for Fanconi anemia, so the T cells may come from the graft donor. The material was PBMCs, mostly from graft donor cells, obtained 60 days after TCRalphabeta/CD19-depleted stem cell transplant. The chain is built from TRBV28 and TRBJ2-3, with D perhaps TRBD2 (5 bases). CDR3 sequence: CASSTSKVESDTQYF. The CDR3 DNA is TGTGCCAGCAGTACTAGTAAAGTTGAGTCGGATACGCAGTATTTT.